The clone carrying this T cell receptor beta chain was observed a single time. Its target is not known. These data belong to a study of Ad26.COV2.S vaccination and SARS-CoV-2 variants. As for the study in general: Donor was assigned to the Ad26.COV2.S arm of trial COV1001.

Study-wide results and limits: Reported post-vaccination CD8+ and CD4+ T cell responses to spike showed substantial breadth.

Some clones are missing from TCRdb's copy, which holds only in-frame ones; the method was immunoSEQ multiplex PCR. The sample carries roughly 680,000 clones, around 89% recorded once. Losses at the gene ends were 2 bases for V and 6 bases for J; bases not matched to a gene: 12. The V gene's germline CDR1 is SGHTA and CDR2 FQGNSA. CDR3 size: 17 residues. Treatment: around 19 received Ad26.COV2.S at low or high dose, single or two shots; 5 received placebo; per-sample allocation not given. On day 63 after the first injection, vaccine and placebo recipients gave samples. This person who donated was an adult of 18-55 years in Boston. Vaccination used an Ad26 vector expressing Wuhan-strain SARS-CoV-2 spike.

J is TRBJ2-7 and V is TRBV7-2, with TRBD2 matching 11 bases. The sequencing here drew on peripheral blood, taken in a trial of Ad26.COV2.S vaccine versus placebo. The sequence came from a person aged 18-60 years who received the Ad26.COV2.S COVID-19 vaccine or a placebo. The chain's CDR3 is CASSLRTSGRGGSEQYF. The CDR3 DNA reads TGTGCCAGCAGCTTAAGAACTAGCGGGAGAGGGGGGAGCGAGCAGTACTTC.